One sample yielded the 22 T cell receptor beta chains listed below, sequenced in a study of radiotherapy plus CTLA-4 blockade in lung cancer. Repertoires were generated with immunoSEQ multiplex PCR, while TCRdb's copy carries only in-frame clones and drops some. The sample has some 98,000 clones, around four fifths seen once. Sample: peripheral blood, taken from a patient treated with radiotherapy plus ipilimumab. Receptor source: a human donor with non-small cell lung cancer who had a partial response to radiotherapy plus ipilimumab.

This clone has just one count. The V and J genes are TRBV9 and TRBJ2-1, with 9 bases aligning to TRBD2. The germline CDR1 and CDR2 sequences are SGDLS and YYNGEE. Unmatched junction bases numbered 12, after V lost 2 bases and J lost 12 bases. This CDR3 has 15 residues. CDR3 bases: TGTGCCAGCAGCGTGGGGAATAGCGGGAGCAACAGGCAGTTCTTC. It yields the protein CASSVGNSGSNRQFF.

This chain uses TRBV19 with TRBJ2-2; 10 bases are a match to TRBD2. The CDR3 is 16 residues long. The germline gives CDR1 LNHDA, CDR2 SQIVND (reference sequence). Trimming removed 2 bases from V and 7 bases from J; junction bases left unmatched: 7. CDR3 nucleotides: TGTGCCAGTAGTATATCGCTAGCGGGAGCGGTCGGGGAGCTGTTTTTT. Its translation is CASSISLAGAVGELFF. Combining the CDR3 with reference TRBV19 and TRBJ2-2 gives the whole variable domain DGGITQSPKYLFRKEGQNVTLSCEQNLNHDAMYWYRQDPGQGLRLIYYSQIVNDFQKGDIAEGYSVSREKKESFPLTVTSAQKNPTAFYLCASSISLAGAVGELFFGEGSRLTVL.

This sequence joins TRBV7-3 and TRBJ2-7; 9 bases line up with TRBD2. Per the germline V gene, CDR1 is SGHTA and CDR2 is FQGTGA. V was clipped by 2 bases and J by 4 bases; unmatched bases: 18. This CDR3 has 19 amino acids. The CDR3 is CASSLAVFRVAGALYEQYF. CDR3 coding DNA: TGTGCCAGCAGCTTAGCCGTTTTTAGGGTAGCGGGAGCCTTGTACGAGCAGTACTTC.

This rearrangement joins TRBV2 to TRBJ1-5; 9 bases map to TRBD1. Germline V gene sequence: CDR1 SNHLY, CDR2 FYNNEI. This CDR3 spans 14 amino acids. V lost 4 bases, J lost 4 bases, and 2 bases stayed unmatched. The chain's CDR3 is CASSGTGENQPQHF. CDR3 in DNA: TGTGCCAGCAGTGGGACAGGGGAAAATCAGCCCCAGCATTTT.

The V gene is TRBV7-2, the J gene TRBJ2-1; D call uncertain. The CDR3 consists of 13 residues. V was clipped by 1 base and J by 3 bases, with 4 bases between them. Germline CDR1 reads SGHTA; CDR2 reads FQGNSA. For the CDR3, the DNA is TGTGCCAGCAGCTTAGAACTCTACAATGAGCAGTTCTTC. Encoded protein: CASSLELYNEQFF.

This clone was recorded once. CDR3 coding DNA: TGTGCCATCAGTGAGTGGGAGGGGAGGACTGAAGCTTTCTTT. This encodes CAISEWEGRTEAFF. The chain combines TRBV10-3 with TRBJ1-1; possibly TRBD1 for D (5 bases). Trimming removed 1 base at V and 5 bases at J, with 11 bases between. In germline, CDR1 is ENHRY, CDR2 SYGVKD. The CDR3 is made up of 14 amino acids.

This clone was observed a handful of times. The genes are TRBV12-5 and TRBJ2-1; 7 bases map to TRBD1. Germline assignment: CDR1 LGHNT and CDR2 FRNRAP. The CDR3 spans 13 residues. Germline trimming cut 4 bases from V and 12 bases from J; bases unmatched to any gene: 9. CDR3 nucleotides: TGTGCTAGTGGTTCCCCCCTGACAGGGATGCAGTTCTTC. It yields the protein CASGSPLTGMQFF.

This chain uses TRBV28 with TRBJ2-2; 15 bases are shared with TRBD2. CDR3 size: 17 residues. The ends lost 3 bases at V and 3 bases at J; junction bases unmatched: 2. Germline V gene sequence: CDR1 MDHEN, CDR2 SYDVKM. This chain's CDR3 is CASSFGLAGGDTGELFF. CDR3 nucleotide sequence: TGTGCCAGCAGTTTTGGACTAGCGGGAGGGGACACCGGGGAGCTGTTTTTT. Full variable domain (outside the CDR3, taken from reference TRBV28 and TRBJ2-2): DVKVTQSSRYLVKRTGEKVFLECVQDMDHENMFWYRQDPGLGLRLIYFSYDVKMKEKGDIPEGYSVSREKKERFSLILESASTNQTSMYLCASSFGLAGGDTGELFFGEGSRLTVL.

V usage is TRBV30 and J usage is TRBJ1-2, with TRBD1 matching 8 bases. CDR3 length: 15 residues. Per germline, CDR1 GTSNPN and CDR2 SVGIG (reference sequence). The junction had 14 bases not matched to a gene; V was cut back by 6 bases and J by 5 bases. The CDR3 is CACFIRAGGSYGYTF. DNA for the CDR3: TGTGCCTGTTTTATTCGGGCAGGGGGCTCTTATGGCTACACCTTC. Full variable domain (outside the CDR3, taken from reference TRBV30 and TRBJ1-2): SQTIHQWPATLVQPVGSPLSLECTVEGTSNPNLYWYRQAAGRGLQLLFYSVGIGQISSEVPQNLSASRPQDRQFILSSKKLLLSDSGFYLCACFIRAGGSYGYTFGSGTRLTVV.

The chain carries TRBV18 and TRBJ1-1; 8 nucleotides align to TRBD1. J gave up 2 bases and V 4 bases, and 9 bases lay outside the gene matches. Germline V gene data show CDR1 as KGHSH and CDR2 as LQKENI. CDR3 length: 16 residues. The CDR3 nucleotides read TGTGCCAGCTCACAACTACCAGGGGGCACAAACACTGAAGCTTTCTTT. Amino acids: CASSQLPGGTNTEAFF.

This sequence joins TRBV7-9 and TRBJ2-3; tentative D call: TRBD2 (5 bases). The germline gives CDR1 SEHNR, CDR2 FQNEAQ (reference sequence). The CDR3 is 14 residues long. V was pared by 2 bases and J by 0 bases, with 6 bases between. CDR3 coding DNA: TGTGCCAGCAGCTTAAGGACTAGCACAGATACGCAGTATTTT. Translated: CASSLRTSTDTQYF. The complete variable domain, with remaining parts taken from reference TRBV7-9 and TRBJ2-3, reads DTGVSQNPRHKITKRGQNVTFRCDPISEHNRLYWYRQTLGQGPEFLTYFQNEAQLEKSRLLSDRFSAERPKGSFSTLEIQRTEQGDSAMYLCASSLRTSTDTQYFGPGTRLTVL.

DNA of the CDR3: TGTGCCAGCAGTGAATACCATCGAACTTATAGCAATCAGCCCCAGCATTTT. Translation: CASSEYHRTYSNQPQHF. The chain is built from TRBV6-1 and TRBJ1-5, with D uncertain. This CDR3 is 17 amino acids long. The germline V gene encodes CDR1 MNHNS and CDR2 SASEGT. The V end was cut by 2 bases, the J end by 0 bases, with 14 bases between.

The CDR3 is CASSSQGDTEAFF. CDR3 coding DNA: TGTGCCAGCAGCTCCCAGGGGGATACTGAAGCTTTCTTT. V and J are TRBV11-2 and TRBJ1-1; 7 bases agree with TRBD1. Germline V gene data show CDR1 as SGHAT and CDR2 as FQNNGV. CDR3 length equals 13 residues. Trimming cost V 4 bases and J 5 bases; bases outside gene matches: 4.

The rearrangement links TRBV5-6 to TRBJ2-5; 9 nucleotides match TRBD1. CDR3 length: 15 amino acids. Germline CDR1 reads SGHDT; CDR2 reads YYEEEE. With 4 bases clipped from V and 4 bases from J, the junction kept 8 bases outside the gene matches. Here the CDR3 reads CASSPGQGRAETQYF. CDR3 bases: TGTGCCAGCAGCCCAGGACAGGGGCGGGCAGAGACCCAGTACTTC.

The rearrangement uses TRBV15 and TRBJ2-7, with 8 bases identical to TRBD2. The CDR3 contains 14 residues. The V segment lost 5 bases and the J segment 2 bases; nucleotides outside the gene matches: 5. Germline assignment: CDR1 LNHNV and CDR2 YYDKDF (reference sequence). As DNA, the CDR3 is TGTGCCACCAGCGGTACTAGCGGCCCCTACGAGCAGTACTTC. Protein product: CATSGTSGPYEQYF.

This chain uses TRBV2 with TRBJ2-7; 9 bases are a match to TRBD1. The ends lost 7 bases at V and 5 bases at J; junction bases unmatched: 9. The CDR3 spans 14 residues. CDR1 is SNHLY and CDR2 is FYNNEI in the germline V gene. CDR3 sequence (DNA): TGTGCCAGCACCTCTTACAGGGGGCGGCACGAGCAGTACTTC. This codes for CASTSYRGRHEQYF.

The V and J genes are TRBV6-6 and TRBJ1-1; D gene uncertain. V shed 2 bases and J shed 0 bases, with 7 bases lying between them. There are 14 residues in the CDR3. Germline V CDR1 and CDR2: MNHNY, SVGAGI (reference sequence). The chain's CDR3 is CASSYGPVNTEAFF. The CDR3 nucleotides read TGTGCCAGCAGTTACGGGCCGGTGAACACTGAAGCTTTCTTT.

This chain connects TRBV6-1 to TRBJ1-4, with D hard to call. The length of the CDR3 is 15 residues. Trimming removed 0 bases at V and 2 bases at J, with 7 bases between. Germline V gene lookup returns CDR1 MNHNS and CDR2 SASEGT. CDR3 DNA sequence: TGTGCCAGCAGTGAAGCGGGAGGTACTAATGAAAAACTGTTTTTT. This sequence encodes CASSEAGGTNEKLFF.

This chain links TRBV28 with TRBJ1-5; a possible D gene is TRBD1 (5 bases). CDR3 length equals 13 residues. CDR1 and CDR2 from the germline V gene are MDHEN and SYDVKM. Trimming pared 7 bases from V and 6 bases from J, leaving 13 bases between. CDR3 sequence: CASTRVASQPQHF. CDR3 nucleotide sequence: TGTGCCAGCACCAGGGTGGCTTCTCAGCCCCAGCATTTT. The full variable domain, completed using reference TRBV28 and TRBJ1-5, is DVKVTQSSRYLVKRTGEKVFLECVQDMDHENMFWYRQDPGLGLRLIYFSYDVKMKEKGDIPEGYSVSREKKERFSLILESASTNQTSMYLCASTRVASQPQHFGDGTRLSIL.

The CDR3 is CASSSLAATDTQYF. The CDR3, as DNA: TGTGCCAGCAGCTCACTAGCGGCCACAGATACGCAGTATTTT. This chain joins TRBV7-2 and TRBJ2-3; 8 nucleotides align to TRBD2. Germline trimming cut 4 bases from V and 2 bases from J; bases unmatched to any gene: 2. CDR1 SGHTA and CDR2 FQGNSA come from the germline V gene. The length of the CDR3 is 14 residues.

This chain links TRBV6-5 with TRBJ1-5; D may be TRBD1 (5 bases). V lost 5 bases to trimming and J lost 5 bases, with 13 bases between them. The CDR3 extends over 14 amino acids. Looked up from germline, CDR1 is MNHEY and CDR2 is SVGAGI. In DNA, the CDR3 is TGTGCCAGCAGTGAAGACAGTTCCTATCAGCCCCAGCATTTT. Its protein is CASSEDSSYQPQHF.

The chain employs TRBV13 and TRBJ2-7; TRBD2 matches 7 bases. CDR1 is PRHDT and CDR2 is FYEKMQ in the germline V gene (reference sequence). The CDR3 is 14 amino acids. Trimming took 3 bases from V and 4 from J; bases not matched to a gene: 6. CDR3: CASSLERGDYEQYF. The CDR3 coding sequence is TGTGCCAGCAGCTTGGAGCGGGGAGATTACGAGCAGTACTTC.